This T cell receptor (beta chain) was sequenced during a study of T cells in Graves' hyperthyroidism and ophthalmopathy. Whole-study results and caveats: The model foresaw ophthalmopathy a median about 6.1 months prior to onset.

As for this clonotype: The antigen remains undetermined.

Patients aged 18 to 65 had newly diagnosed hyperthyroidism that had lasted under 2 months. The diagnoses drew upon clinical symptoms, serum thyroxine and TRAb, thyroid ultrasound and orbital computed tomography. TCR beta CDR3 sequences were amplified from RNA transcripts. In the first-round RT-PCR of the TCR CDR3, the HTBI primer set was used. Each CDR3 protein is one row after TCRdb ran MiXCR on the multiplex PCR reads. The sample holds 500,000 to 600,000 distinct CDR3 sequences, around 45% seen once. The sequence derives from a woman between 18 and 29 years old with Graves' hyperthyroidism. Sequencing was carried out using peripheral blood or thyroid tissue (not recorded which).

CDR3 in DNA: TGTGCCAGCAGGTCGGGGGGCAATGAGCAGTTCTTC. This translates into CASRSGGNEQFF. This sequence joins TRBV7-9 and TRBJ2-1; 7 nucleotides line up with TRBD2. The CDR3 totals 12 residues. Germline-derived CDR1 and CDR2 are SEHNR and FQNEAQ (reference sequence). V lost 6 bases, J lost 6 bases, and 2 bases stayed unmatched.